Below, one TCR beta chain is given with its context. Its cognate antigen is unknown. The source of the sample is a study of identical twins. General observations from the study: Within cord blood, abundant beta clonotypes carried fewer insertions, but memory repertoires showed no such trend.

A template switching step contributed a universal primer site, while unique molecular identifiers were present in the cDNA. TCRdb ran MiXCR on the 5' RACE reads and lists one entry per CDR3 protein. Of about 530,000 distinct CDR3 sequences listed, approximately 20% are singletons. The CDR3 has 16 residues. Germline V lookup: CDR1 SGHNT, CDR2 YENEEA. V lost 2 bases and J 4 bases, leaving 18 bases between the germline ends. The same specimen was also included in a second study, on yellow fever vaccine responses in identical twins.

The chain links TRBV11-3 to TRBJ2-7; no clear D. The sample consisted of CD4+ T cells sorted from blood. The receptor was isolated from a woman under 30 in good health. CDR3 DNA sequence: TGTGCCAGCAGCTTAACGACACTTTCTAAAACATACGAGCAGTACTTC. Protein sequence: CASSLTTLSKTYEQYF.